The rows below give T cell receptor beta chains drawn from one sample of a study of T cell responses to AZD1222 COVID-19 vaccine. The table came from immunoSEQ multiplex PCR; TCRdb's copy has only in-frame clones and leaves some out. The table has 100,000 or so clones, just over 90% seen once. This material consisted of peripheral blood, taken on day 0 of AZD1222 vaccination. The receptors derive from an adult in good health. Each CDR3 is given with its conserved first and last residue. The D gene is left open where the match is weak. Clone size appears in some rows only: once, few, many, or a class for an expanded clone.

TRBJ2-3 - - TRBV5-5 TGTGCCAGCAGCCCACGGGAGGATACGCAGTATTTT CASSPREDTQYF
TRBJ1-1 - - TRBV30 TGTGCCTGGAGTAAGGACAGGAACACTGAAGCTTTCTTT CAWSKDRNTEAFF
TRBJ2-2 - TRBD2 TRBV7-6 TGTGCCAGCAGCTTAGTCCGACTAGCGGGGGGGCCGTCCCCCGGGGAGCTGTTTTTT CASSLVRLAGGPSPGELFF
TRBJ1-1 - - TRBV9 TGTGCCAGCAGCGTCCATACTTCAGAGGCCGAAGCTTTCTTT CASSVHTSEAEAFF
TRBJ2-3 - - TRBV30 TGTGCCTGGAGTTTAAGCACAGATACGCAGTATTTT CAWSLSTDTQYF
TRBJ1-2 once TRBD1 TRBV10-3 TGTGCCATCAGCGGACAGGGCGGAAATGGCTACACCTTC CAISGQGGNGYTF
TRBJ2-7 - - TRBV12-3/TRBV12-4 TGTGCCAGCACCACAAAGGGGCTGGGGCAGTACTTC CASTTKGLGQYF
TRBJ2-3 few TRBD2 TRBV2 TGTGCCAGCAGTGATGGCGGGGGGGCAGATACGCAGTATTTT CASSDGGGADTQYF
TRBJ1-1 - - TRBV6-2/TRBV6-3 TGTGCCAGCAGTTACCAAGACAGGAAGGCCGAAGCTTTCTTT CASSYQDRKAEAFF
TRBJ2-5 - - TRBV7-8 TGTGCCAGCAGCTTAGAGCGGTACCAAGAGACCCAGTACTTC CASSLERYQETQYF
TRBJ2-5 few - TRBV19 TGTGCCAGTAAGGGCCGGAGCGGCGGAGAGACCCAGTACTTC CASKGRSGGETQYF
TRBJ1-3 once - TRBV5-4 TGTGCCAGCAGCTTGGCGCCCGTCTCTGGAAACACCATATATTTT CASSLAPVSGNTIYF
TRBJ2-7 - - TRBV4-3 TGCGCCAGCAGCCAAGGTGCAGGGGGGTCAACAGAGCAGTACTTC CASSQGAGGSTEQYF
TRBJ2-7 - - TRBV5-5 TGTGCCAGCAGCTTGGTAGGGCGGTCCTACGAGCAGTACTTC CASSLVGRSYEQYF
TRBJ1-1 - - TRBV7-3 TGTGCCAGCAGCCCGATAGGGCGGTTGAACACTGAAGCTTTCTTT CASSPIGRLNTEAFF
TRBJ1-5 - TRBD1 TRBV27 TGTGCCAGCAGTTCCACCCGACAGGGCGGCAATCAGCCCCAGCATTTT CASSSTRQGGNQPQHF
TRBJ2-2 - TRBD1 TRBV10-1 TGCGCCAGCAAGGCGAGACGGACAGGGGGTAACACCGGGGAGCTGTTTTTT CASKARRTGGNTGELFF
TRBJ1-5 - - TRBV28 TGTGCCAGCCGCCGGGACAATAGCAATCAGCCCCAGCATTTT CASRRDNSNQPQHF
TRBJ1-3 - TRBD1 TRBV5-6 TGTGCCAGCAGCCCCGCAGGGGGCCTCGGAAACACCATATATTTT CASSPAGGLGNTIYF
TRBJ1-1 - - TRBV6-5 TGTGCCAGCAGTTACGGGCCGCCGAACACTGAAGCTTTCTTT CASSYGPPNTEAFF
TRBJ1-1 - - TRBV15 TGTGCCACCAGCAGAGCAACAGGGTTCACTGAAGCTTTCTTT CATSRATGFTEAFF
TRBJ2-2 - TRBD1 TRBV18 TGTGCCAGCTCACCATCCGGGACAGGCACCGGGGAGCTGTTTTTT CASSPSGTGTGELFF
TRBJ1-4 - - TRBV18 TGTGCCAGCTCACCGCGCGGGCAAGCGGGGGAAAAACTGTTTTTT CASSPRGQAGEKLFF
TRBJ1-4 - TRBD1 TRBV27 TGTGCCAGCAGGCCCGGGACAGGGGCCTTTAATGAAAAACTGTTTTTT CASRPGTGAFNEKLFF
TRBJ1-2 - - TRBV14 TGTGCCAGCAGCCAAGATATGGGGGGTGAAGGCTACACCTTC CASSQDMGGEGYTF
TRBJ2-1 once - TRBV30 TGTGCCTGGAAAGTTCAGGGAGGCCAAACCTACAATGAGCAGTTCTTC CAWKVQGGQTYNEQFF
TRBJ1-1 - - TRBV9 TGTGCCAGCAGCGTAGCTGGGAGCCGGACTGAAGCTTTCTTT CASSVAGSRTEAFF
TRBJ1-1 once - TRBV19 TGTGCCAGTAGTATAGGAAACACTGAAGCTTTCTTT CASSIGNTEAFF
TRBJ1-4 - - TRBV5-1 TGCGCCAGCAGCAGGGGTCCCGAACTGTTTTTT CASSRGPELFF
TRBJ1-3 - - TRBV7-2 TGTGCCAGCAGCTTAGCGTCGAGGGGCGCCCCTGGAAACACCATATATTTT CASSLASRGAPGNTIYF
TRBJ2-7 - - TRBV4-2 TGTGCCAGCAGCCAAATGAGGGGAGGCGAGCAGTACTTC CASSQMRGGEQYF
TRBJ2-3 - TRBD2 TRBV4-3 TGCGCCAGCAGCCAGACCCCTGCGGGGGTTAGCACAGATACGCAGTATTTT CASSQTPAGVSTDTQYF
TRBJ2-2 - TRBD2 TRBV29-1 TGCAGCGTTGAACGCCCCAGGGAGGGTGACACCGGGGAGCTGTTTTTT CSVERPREGDTGELFF
TRBJ2-3 - TRBD2 TRBV19 TGTGCCAGTAGTATGGGAGGGGTGAGTGATACGCAGTATTTT CASSMGGVSDTQYF
TRBJ2-3 - - TRBV6-4 TGTGCCAGCAGTGAGGGGGTCGTAAGCACAGATACGCAGTATTTT CASSEGVVSTDTQYF
TRBJ2-7 once TRBD2 TRBV9 TGTGCCAGCAGCACCCGACTAGCGCCCAGCGAGCAGTACTTC CASSTRLAPSEQYF
TRBJ2-2 - TRBD1 TRBV28 TGTGCCAGCAGTTCCCTCTTCGACAGGGGGGGGAACACCGGGGAGCTGTTTTTT CASSSLFDRGGNTGELFF
TRBJ2-2 once TRBD2 TRBV4-1 TGCGCCAGCAGCCTACTAGCGGGGGTTACCGGGGAGCTGTTTTTT CASSLLAGVTGELFF
TRBJ1-4 - - TRBV7-8 TGTGCCAGCAGCTTGGTGGGGGCTGAAAAACTGTTTTTT CASSLVGAEKLFF
TRBJ2-5 - TRBD1 TRBV6-6 TGTGCCAGCAGTCAAGACAGGGGGCTGGAGACCCAGTACTTC CASSQDRGLETQYF
TRBJ2-7 - TRBD1 TRBV7-9 TGTGCCAGCAGCCCATTGACAGGGGGCGCCTCCTACGAGCAGTACTTC CASSPLTGGASYEQYF
TRBJ2-7 - TRBD2 TRBV27 TGTGCCAGCAGTTTACTGACTAGCGGGGGTACCTACGAGCAGTACTTC CASSLLTSGGTYEQYF
TRBJ2-3 - - TRBV19 TGTGCCAGTAGTAACCCCCGGGGGCGGGCAGATACGCAGTATTTT CASSNPRGRADTQYF
TRBJ2-7 - - TRBV14 TGTGCCAGCAGCCAGGGAGCGGCCTACGAGCAGTACTTC CASSQGAAYEQYF